This TCR beta chain emerged from a study of CD8+CD57+ T cells in acquired aplastic anemia (dated by TCRdb to the late 2010s). General notes on the study: A mean of roughly 2.9 ug of DNA, ranging from roughly 0.2 to 27.4 ug, was extracted from sorted CD4+ and CD8+ cells. CD8+CD57+ expansion was defined as frequency above the mean frequency observed in healthy subjects. Study-level results and caveats: No significant difference in CD8+ Simpson's diversity was found between patients and healthy controls (P=0.060). Around 27 CD8+ CDR3 sequences were found to be shared between patients and controls, but these sequences appeared to be highly expressed in patients and within the immunodominant clones of the patients.

Patients chosen for sequencing had shown expansion of CD8+CD57+ cells by flow cytometry. Every patient had severe acquired aplastic anemia, diagnosed using the International Study of Aplastic Anemia and Agranulocytosis and Camitta criteria. At the time blood was sampled, none of the patients had received any therapy. The study deep-sequenced TCR repertoires of sorted CD4+ and CD8+ blood T cells from severe aplastic anemia patients and healthy subjects. In the USA, patient enrollment took place under clinicaltrials.gov protocols 00001620, 01623167, 00001397, 00071045, 00081523 and 00961064. Ficoll-Paque density gradient centrifugation was used to isolate peripheral blood mononuclear cells. Before DNA extraction, CD4+ and CD8+ T cells were sorted by FACS or by magnetic beads. Genomic DNA served as template for TCR beta VDJ combination and CDR3 sequence profiling. An Illumina HiSeq 2000 was the platform used for TCR repertoire sequencing. In the original analysis: Repertoires were assessed using TRBV/TRBJ rearrangement plots, CDR3 size and DJ length profiles, and Simpson's diversity index. The most abundant DNA sequence in the deep sequencing data was taken as the immunodominant clone. CDR3 amino acid sequences were checked for sharing between subjects and were compared against published repertoires and the VDJdb database. TCRdb itself trimmed the public reads at Q25 with fastp, ran MiXCR and retained productive beta chains. Entries are consolidated by CDR3 protein sequence, retaining the most common genes and DNA. The V and J calls, along with clone size, are taken from TCRdb and not from the paper's own processing. The sample table contains approximately 150,000 distinct CDR3 sequences; only one count was recorded for about 45% of them. The ten largest clones represent roughly 1.2% of the sample.

On this clonotype: Its recognized antigen is unknown. The record has no base qualities; no much larger clone is one base away.

The CDR3 holds 12 amino acids from the cysteine to the phenylalanine. Kept here is only the CDR3 DNA, which spans 36 bases and is read in frame from base 1. CDR1 is given as SNHLY and CDR2 as FYNNEI, both from the germline V gene. V loses 5 bases of germline sequence and J loses 6 bases, and the interval between the two ends is 9 bases. In this chain, TRBV2 is recombined with TRBJ2-3, with the identity of the D gene unclear. The TCR originated in a human donor with aplastic anemia. Sequencing was done on a sample of sorted CD4+, CD8+, or CD8+CD57+ T cells (not recorded which) from PBMCs. The bases are TGTGCCAGCAGTTTGATCCCGGATACGCAGTATTTT. Its coded protein is CASSLIPDTQYF.